The 21 T cell receptor beta chains listed next were all sequenced from one sample in a study of shared clonotypes between healthy human individuals. The protocol was immunoSEQ multiplex PCR, while the TCRdb copy is restricted to in-frame clones and leaves out a portion. The data contain about 2.4 million clones, approximately 94% of them seen just once; the ten biggest clones take up about 0.34%. The source material was naive CD4+ T cells from PBMCs. Subset here: CD45RA+ positively selected. Every receptor here comes from a young man in good health. Some clones in this sample may be carry-over from other donors' samples.

As concerns this clone: The sample holds other DNA sequences that translate to the same CDR3. The gene calls are TRBV28 and TRBJ2-7; D is possibly TRBD1 or TRBD2 (5 bases each). Germline V gene lookup returns CDR1 MDHEN and CDR2 SYDVKM. This CDR3 comprises 12 residues. The V end lost 6 bases, the J end lost 3 bases, and 9 bases lay between the germline ends. CDR3 in amino acids: CASRDTSYEQYF. CDR3 in DNA: TGTGCCAGCAGGGACACTAGCTACGAGCAGTACTTC.

The chain combines TRBV27 with TRBJ2-2; D might be TRBD1 (5 bases). This CDR3 comprises 15 residues. Trimming stripped 6 bases from V and 11 bases from J, with 22 bases between. Per the germline V gene, CDR1 is MNHEY and CDR2 is SMNVEV (reference sequence). The CDR3 spells CASRYRTSSRGELFF. Written as DNA, the CDR3 is TGTGCCAGCAGATATCGGACATCGAGTAGGGGCGAGCTGTTTTTT.

The V and J genes are TRBV29-1 and TRBJ1-2, with a weak D call TRBD1 (6 bases). The V gene lost 4 bases and the J gene lost 0 bases, with 18 bases spanning the gap. The CDR3 has 16 amino acids. CDR1 SQVTM and CDR2 ANQGSEA come from the germline V gene. The CDR3 spells CSVVGTGSSTNYGYTF. CDR3 nucleotides: TGCAGCGTTGTCGGAACAGGGAGTTCTACTAACTATGGCTACACCTTC.

This clone showed up just once. The rearrangement links TRBV5-1 to TRBJ1-1; no clear D. V was trimmed by 4 bases and J by 0 bases, leaving 10 bases between them. Per the germline V gene, CDR1 is SGHRS and CDR2 is YFSETQ. The CDR3 length is 14 residues. CDR3 residues: CASSPQIMNTEAFF. CDR3 DNA: TGCGCCAGCAGCCCCCAGATTATGAACACTGAAGCTTTCTTT.

The rearrangement links TRBV5-4 to TRBJ2-7, with D uncertain. Trimming pared 1 base from V and 2 bases from J, leaving 7 bases between. The CDR3 is 13 residues long. Germline CDR1 and CDR2: SGHNT and YYREEE (reference sequence). CDR3 nucleotides: TGTGCCAGCAGCTTGTGGCCAGCCTACGAGCAGTACTTC. Protein product: CASSLWPAYEQYF.

The chain couples TRBV5-1 to TRBJ2-4; the D gene is possibly TRBD2 (5 bases). The CDR3 has 14 residues. V lost 0 bases and J 8 bases, leaving 12 bases between the germline ends. Germline lookup yields CDR1 SGHRS and CDR2 YFSETQ. CDR3 nucleotides: TGCGCCAGCAGCTTGGCGGGATCCGGAGACATTCAGTACTTC. Encoded protein: CASSLAGSGDIQYF.

DNA of the CDR3: TGTGCCAGCAGCGCCGCCGGTGGCAGACCCACTGAAGCTTTCTTT. This codes for CASSAAGGRPTEAFF. The chain joins TRBV9 to TRBJ1-1; unclear D gene. From germline, CDR1 is SGDLS and CDR2 YYNGEE. V lost 3 bases and J 4 bases, leaving 16 bases between the germline ends. The length of the CDR3 is 15 residues.

The chain carries TRBV4-1 and TRBJ2-2; 12 bases agree with TRBD2. V trimming: 3 bases; J trimming: 4 bases; junction bases outside the gene matches: 21. The CDR3 is 22 amino acids. Germline CDR1 MGHRA, CDR2 YSYEKL. CDR3: CASSQRGTRGASGRAPTGELFF. As DNA, the CDR3 is TGCGCCAGCAGCCAGCGGGGAACCAGAGGCGCTAGCGGGAGGGCCCCCACCGGGGAGCTGTTTTTT.

The J gene is TRBJ2-5, the V gene TRBV11-1; possible D gene TRBD1, 6 bases. The end of the DNA aligns better with TRBJ2-7, so the J call may be wrong. Germline CDR1 is SGHAT and CDR2 is FQDESV (reference sequence). The CDR3 runs to 15 residues. The CDR3 loop reads CASSRGQPGSYEQYF. The DNA of the CDR3 is TGTGCCAGCAGCCGCGGACAGCCAGGGAGCTACGAGCAGTACTTC.

This clone was picked up one time. This CDR3 is also generated by other DNA sequences in the sample. V is TRBV6-4 and J is TRBJ1-2; D unclear. CDR3 size: 12 residues. Trimming stripped 0 bases from V and 8 bases from J, with 7 bases between. Germline V gene data show CDR1 as MRHNA and CDR2 as SNTAGT. This CDR3 is CASSDSGVGYTF. CDR3 nucleotides: TGTGCCAGCAGTGACTCTGGGGTAGGCTACACCTTC.

This chain connects TRBV27 to TRBJ2-7; TRBD1 matches 7 bases. The CDR3 totals 17 residues. V lost 6 bases to trimming and J lost 2 bases; unmatched junction nucleotides: 16. Germline V gene sequence: CDR1 MNHEY, CDR2 SMNVEV (reference sequence). The CDR3 spells CASSNAWGQTVAYEQYF. Here the CDR3 DNA reads TGTGCCAGCAGCAACGCATGGGGACAGACAGTAGCCTACGAGCAGTACTTC.

The DNA for the CDR3 is TGTGCCAGCAAACACCTAGCGGTTGCGGAGGAGCAGTTCTTC. It translates to CASKHLAVAEEQFF. This chain uses TRBV7-6 with TRBJ2-1, with 7 bases lining up with TRBD2. CDR1 is SGHVS and CDR2 is FNYEAQ in the germline V gene. V gave up 7 bases and J gave up 10 bases; unmatched junction bases: 13. This CDR3 is 14 amino acids long. Together with reference TRBV7-6 and TRBJ2-1, the CDR3 gives the full variable domain: GAGVSQSPRYKVTKRGQDVALRCDPISGHVSLYWYRQALGQGPEFLTYFNYEAQQDKSGLPNDRFSAERPEGSISTLTIQRTEQRDSAMYRCASKHLAVAEEQFFGPGTRLTVL.

The chain combines TRBV30 with TRBJ2-1; D possibly uses TRBD1 or TRBD2 (7 bases each). Germline V lookup: CDR1 GTSNPN, CDR2 SVGIG (reference sequence). There are 12 residues in the CDR3. Trimming removed 0 bases from V and 13 bases from J, with 13 bases in between. The CDR3 protein is CAWSVRGDSQFF. The CDR3 DNA follows: TGTGCCTGGAGTGTACGGGGGGACAGTCAGTTCTTC.

The chain has TRBV15 and TRBJ2-7; 12 nucleotides align to TRBD2. The CDR3 totals 18 residues. Germline trimming cut 5 bases from V and 1 base from J; bases unmatched to any gene: 12. In germline, CDR1 is LNHNV, CDR2 YYDKDF (reference sequence). The CDR3 spells CATSPLVTSGRPSYEQYF. In DNA, the CDR3 is TGTGCCACCAGCCCTTTGGTGACTAGCGGGAGACCTTCCTACGAGCAGTACTTC.

V gene TRBV6-1 combines with J gene TRBJ1-3; D is perhaps TRBD1 (5 bases). Trimming took 2 bases from V and 1 from J, leaving 21 bases between them. Germline-derived CDR1 and CDR2 are MNHNS and SASEGT. The CDR3 loop spans 19 amino acids. This CDR3 reads CASSEIPHGGALSGNTIYF. CDR3 DNA sequence: TGTGCCAGCAGTGAAATTCCGCATGGAGGGGCCCTTTCTGGAAACACCATATATTTT.

The rearrangement links TRBV27 to TRBJ2-5; no definite D call. The end of the DNA fits TRBJ2-7 better, so the J call may be wrong. This CDR3 has 13 residues. Germline V gene data show CDR1 as MNHEY and CDR2 as SMNVEV (reference sequence). Written as DNA, the CDR3 is TGTGCCAGCAGTTTCGGTTCCACCCGCGAGCAGTACTTC. It is translated as CASSFGSTREQYF.

This chain connects TRBV7-8 to TRBJ1-1; D perhaps matches TRBD1 (6 bases). The CDR3 runs 15 residues. From germline, CDR1 is SGHVS and CDR2 FQNEAQ. Trimming shortened V by 5 bases and J by 11 bases, and 24 bases separated the two germline ends. CDR3 nucleotides: TGTGCCAGCAGCCCCGAGGGGGGTTCACTAGGTGGGGCTTTCTTT. This sequence encodes CASSPEGGSLGGAFF.

V gene TRBV2 combines with J gene TRBJ2-2, with D possibly being TRBD2 (5 bases). Germline V gene lookup returns CDR1 SNHLY and CDR2 FYNNEI. V lost 8 bases to trimming and J lost 4 bases, with 17 bases between them. The length of the CDR3 is 15 residues. In nucleotides, the CDR3 is TGTGCCAGCCAGATAGGAGGCGCGGGCACCGGGGAGCTGTTTTTT. This encodes CASQIGGAGTGELFF.

The chain couples TRBV5-4 to TRBJ2-2; no reliable D call. CDR1 and CDR2 from the germline V gene are SGHNT and YYREEE (reference sequence). Trimming pared 4 bases from V and 0 bases from J, leaving 10 bases between. CDR3 length equals 15 residues. CDR3 in DNA: TGTGCCAGCAGCCGTCAGATGACGAACACCGGGGAGCTGTTTTTT. Its protein product is CASSRQMTNTGELFF.

V gene TRBV5-1 combines with J gene TRBJ2-3; D is unresolved. The CDR3 is 17 amino acids. The germline V and J ends were trimmed by 0 bases and 6 bases, with 20 bases remaining between them. CDR1 SGHRS and CDR2 YFSETQ come from the germline V gene. The CDR3 spells CASSLGSSRDRGDTQYF. In DNA form, the CDR3 reads TGCGCCAGCAGCTTGGGAAGCTCACGTGATCGAGGTGATACGCAGTATTTT. Combining the CDR3 with reference TRBV5-1 and TRBJ2-3 gives the whole variable domain KAGVTQTPRYLIKTRGQQVTLSCSPISGHRSVSWYQQTPGQGLQFLFEYFSETQRNKGNFPGRFSGRQFSNSRSEMNVSTLELGDSALYLCASSLGSSRDRGDTQYFGPGTRLTVL.

This chain connects TRBV14 to TRBJ1-3; D gene uncertain. V was trimmed by 2 bases and J by 4 bases, leaving 9 bases between them. This CDR3 is built from 14 residues. Germline CDR1 SGHDN, CDR2 FVKESK. CDR3 protein: CASSQMSLGNTIYF. CDR3 DNA: TGTGCCAGCAGCCAAATGTCATTGGGAAACACCATATATTTT.